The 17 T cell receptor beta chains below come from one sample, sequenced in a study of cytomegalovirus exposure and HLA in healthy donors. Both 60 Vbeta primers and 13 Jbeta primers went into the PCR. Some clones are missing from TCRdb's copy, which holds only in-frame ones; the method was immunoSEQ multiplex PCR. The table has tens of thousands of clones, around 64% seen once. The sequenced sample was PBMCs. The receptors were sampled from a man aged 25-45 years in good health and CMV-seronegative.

The CDR3 loop is CASRVGTGRYYGYTF. The CDR3 DNA follows: TGTGCCAGCAGAGTTGGGACAGGGAGATACTATGGCTACACCTTC. The chain recombines TRBV28 with TRBJ1-2; 9 bases agree with TRBD1. Germline V gene lookup returns CDR1 MDHEN and CDR2 SYDVKM. CDR3 length: 15 residues. Trimming removed 6 bases from V and 3 bases from J; junction bases left unmatched: 8.

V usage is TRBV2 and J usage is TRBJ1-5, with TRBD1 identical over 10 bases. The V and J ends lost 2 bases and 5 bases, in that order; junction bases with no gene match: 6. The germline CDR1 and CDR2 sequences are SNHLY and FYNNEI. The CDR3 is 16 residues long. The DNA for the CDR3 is TGTGCCAGCAGTGAACCACGACAGGGGGCACATCAGCCCCAGCATTTT. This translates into CASSEPRQGAHQPQHF.

The CDR3 here is CASSSSVSSYNSPLHF. CDR3 bases: TGTGCCAGCAGTTCCAGCGTAAGCTCCTATAATTCACCCCTCCACTTT. This sequence joins TRBV6-5 and TRBJ1-6; D not certain. Germline V gene sequence: CDR1 MNHEY, CDR2 SVGAGI. V dropped 4 bases and J dropped 0 bases, with 10 bases sitting between them. This CDR3 comprises 16 residues.

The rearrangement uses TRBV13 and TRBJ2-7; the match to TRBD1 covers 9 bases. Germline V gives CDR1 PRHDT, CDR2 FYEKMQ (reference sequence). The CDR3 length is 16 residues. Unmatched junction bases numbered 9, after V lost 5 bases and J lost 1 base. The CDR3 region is CASSATGTGKSYEQYF. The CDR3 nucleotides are TGTGCCAGCAGCGCCACCGGGACAGGGAAGTCCTACGAGCAGTACTTC.

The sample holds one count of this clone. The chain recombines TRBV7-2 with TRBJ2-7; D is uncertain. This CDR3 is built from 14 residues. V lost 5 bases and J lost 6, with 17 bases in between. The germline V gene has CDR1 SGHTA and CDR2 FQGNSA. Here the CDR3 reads CASSPWPLHPEQYF. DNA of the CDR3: TGTGCCAGCAGCCCCTGGCCCTTGCACCCCGAGCAGTACTTC.

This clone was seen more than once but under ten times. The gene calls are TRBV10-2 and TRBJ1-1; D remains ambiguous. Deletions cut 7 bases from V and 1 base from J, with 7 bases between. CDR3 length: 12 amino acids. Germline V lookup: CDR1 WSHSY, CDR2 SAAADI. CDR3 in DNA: TGCGCCAGCACTTCGGGGAACACTGAAGCTTTCTTT. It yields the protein CASTSGNTEAFF.

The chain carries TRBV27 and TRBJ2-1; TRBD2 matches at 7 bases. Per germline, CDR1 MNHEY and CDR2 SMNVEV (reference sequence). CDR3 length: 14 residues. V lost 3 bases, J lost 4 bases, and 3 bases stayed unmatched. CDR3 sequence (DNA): TGTGCCAGCAGTTTGGCTAGCGGTTACAATGAGCAGTTCTTC. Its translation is CASSLASGYNEQFF.

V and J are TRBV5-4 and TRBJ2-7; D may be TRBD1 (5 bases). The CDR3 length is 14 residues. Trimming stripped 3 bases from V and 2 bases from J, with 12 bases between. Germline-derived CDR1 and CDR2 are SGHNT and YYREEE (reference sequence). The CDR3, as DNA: TGTGCCAGCAGCTCGAATCAGGGCGCCTACGAGCAGTACTTC. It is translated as CASSSNQGAYEQYF.

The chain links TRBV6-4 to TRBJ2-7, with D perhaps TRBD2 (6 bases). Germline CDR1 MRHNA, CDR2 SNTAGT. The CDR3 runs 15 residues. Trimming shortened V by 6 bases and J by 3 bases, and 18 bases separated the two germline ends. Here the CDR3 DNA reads TGTGCCAGCAGCGCCTACGCTAGCGTAAGCTACGAGCAGTACTTC. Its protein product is CASSAYASVSYEQYF.

CDR3 bases: TGTGCCAGCAGCTTAGGGCAGGGAATGGAAAATCAGCCCCAGCATTTT. Its protein is CASSLGQGMENQPQHF. The chain links TRBV7-9 to TRBJ1-5; TRBD1 might be the D (5 bases). CDR1 and CDR2 (germline): SEHNR, FQNEAQ (reference sequence). Between the trimmed V and J ends, which lost 1 base and 4 bases, there was a span of 14 bases. This CDR3 is 16 amino acids long.

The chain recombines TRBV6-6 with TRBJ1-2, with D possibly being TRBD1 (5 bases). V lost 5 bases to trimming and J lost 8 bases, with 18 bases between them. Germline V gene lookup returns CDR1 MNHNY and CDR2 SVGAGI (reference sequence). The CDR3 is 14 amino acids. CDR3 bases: TGTGCCAGCAGTCGGCAAAGACAGATCTACGGCTACACCTTC. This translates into CASSRQRQIYGYTF.

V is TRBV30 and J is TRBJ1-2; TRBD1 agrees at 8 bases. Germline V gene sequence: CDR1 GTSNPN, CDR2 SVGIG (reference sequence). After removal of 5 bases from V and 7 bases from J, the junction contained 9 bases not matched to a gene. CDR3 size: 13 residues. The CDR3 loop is CAWGGQGFAGYTF. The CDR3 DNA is TGTGCCTGGGGTGGACAGGGATTCGCTGGCTACACCTTC.

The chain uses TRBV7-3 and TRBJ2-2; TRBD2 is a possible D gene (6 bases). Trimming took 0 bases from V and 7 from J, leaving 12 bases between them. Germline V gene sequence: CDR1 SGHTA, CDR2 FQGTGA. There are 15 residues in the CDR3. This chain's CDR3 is CASSLTMPGSGELFF. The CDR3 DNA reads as TGTGCCAGCAGCTTAACCATGCCCGGGAGCGGGGAGCTGTTTTTT.

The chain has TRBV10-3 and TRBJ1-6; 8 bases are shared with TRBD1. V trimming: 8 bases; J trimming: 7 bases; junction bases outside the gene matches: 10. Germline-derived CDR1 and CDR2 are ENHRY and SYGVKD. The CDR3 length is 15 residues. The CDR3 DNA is TGTGCCATCGGCAAACAGGGGGAGGGGAATTCACCCCTCCACTTT. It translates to CAIGKQGEGNSPLHF.

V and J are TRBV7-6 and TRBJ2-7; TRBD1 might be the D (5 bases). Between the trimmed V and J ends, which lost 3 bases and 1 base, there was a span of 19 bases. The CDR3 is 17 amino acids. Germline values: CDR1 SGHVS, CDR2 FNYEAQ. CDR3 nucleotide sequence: TGTGCCAGCAGCTTTACTCAGGGCGCCGAAGGGTCCTACGAGCAGTACTTC. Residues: CASSFTQGAEGSYEQYF.

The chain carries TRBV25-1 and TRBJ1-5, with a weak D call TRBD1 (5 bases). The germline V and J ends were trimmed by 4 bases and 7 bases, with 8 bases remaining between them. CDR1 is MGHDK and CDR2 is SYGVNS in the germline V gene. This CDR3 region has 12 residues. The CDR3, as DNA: TGTGCCAGCAGTGGGGGGGGACAGCCCCAGCATTTT. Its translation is CASSGGGQPQHF.

The CDR3 region has the DNA TGTGCCAGCAGTGAGGCGGCAGCCTATAATTCACCCCTCCACTTT. Translated: CASSEAAAYNSPLHF. This rearrangement joins TRBV6-1 to TRBJ1-6; D unresolved. The CDR3 spans 15 residues. Per germline, CDR1 MNHNS and CDR2 SASEGT. Deletions cut 3 bases from V and 2 bases from J, with 8 bases between.